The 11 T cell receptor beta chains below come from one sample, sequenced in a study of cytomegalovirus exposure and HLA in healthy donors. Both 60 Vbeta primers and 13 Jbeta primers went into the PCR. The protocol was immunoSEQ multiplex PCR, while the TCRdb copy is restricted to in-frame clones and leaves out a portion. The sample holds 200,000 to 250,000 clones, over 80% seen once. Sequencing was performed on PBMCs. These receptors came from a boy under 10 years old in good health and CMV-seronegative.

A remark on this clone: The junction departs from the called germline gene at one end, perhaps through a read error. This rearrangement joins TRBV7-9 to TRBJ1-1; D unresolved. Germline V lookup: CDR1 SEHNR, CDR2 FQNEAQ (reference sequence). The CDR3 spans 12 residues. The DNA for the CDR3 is TGTTCCAGCAGCTTCATTAACACTGAAGCTTTCTTT. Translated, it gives CSSSFINTEAFF.

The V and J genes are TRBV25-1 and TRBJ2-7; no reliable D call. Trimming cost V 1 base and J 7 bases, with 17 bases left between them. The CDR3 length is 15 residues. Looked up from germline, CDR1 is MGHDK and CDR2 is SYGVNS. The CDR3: CASSESTNRVREQYF. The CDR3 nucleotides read TGTGCCAGCAGTGAATCCACAAACCGGGTTAGGGAGCAGTACTTC.

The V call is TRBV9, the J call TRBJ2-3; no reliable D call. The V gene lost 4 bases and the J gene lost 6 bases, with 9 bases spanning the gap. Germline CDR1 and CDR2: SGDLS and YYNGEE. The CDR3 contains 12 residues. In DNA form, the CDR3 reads TGTGCCAGCAGCCCCCGCGAGGATACGCAGTATTTT. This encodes CASSPREDTQYF.

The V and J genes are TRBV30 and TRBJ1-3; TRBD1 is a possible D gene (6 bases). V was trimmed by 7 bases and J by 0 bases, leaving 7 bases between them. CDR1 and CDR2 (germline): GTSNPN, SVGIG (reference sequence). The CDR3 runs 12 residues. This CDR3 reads CASDSSGNTIYF. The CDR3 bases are TGTGCCTCGGACAGCTCTGGAAACACCATATATTTT.

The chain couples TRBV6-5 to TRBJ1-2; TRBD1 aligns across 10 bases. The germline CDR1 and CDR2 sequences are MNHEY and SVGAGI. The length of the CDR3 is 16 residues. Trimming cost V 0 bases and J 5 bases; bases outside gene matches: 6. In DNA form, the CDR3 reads TGTGCCAGCAGTTACTCGGGGGACAGGGGAGGTTATGGCTACACCTTC. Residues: CASSYSGDRGGYGYTF.

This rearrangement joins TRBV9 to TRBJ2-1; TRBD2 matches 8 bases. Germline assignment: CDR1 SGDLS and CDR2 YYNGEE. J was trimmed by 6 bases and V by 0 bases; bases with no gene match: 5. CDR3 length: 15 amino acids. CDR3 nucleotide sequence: TGTGCCAGCAGCGTAGCACGGACTAGCAGCAATGAGCAGTTCTTC. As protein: CASSVARTSSNEQFF.

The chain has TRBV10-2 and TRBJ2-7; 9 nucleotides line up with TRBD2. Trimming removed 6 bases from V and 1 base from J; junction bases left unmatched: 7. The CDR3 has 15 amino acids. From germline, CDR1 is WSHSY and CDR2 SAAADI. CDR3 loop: CASSDPSGDSYEQYF. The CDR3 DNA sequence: TGCGCCAGCAGCGATCCTAGCGGGGATTCCTACGAGCAGTACTTC.

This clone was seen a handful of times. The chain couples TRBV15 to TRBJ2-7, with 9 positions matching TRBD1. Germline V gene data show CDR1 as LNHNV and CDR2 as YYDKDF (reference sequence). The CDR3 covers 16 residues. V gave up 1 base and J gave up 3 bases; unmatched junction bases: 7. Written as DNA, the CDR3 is TGTGCCACCAGCAGAGGCTTTACAGGGGGCCTCTACGAGCAGTACTTC. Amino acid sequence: CATSRGFTGGLYEQYF.

This chain's CDR3 is CASTLLGQGSTEAFF. CDR3 sequence (DNA): TGTGCCAGTACCCTCCTGGGGCAGGGAAGCACTGAAGCTTTCTTT. The chain uses TRBV19 and TRBJ1-1; weak D call: TRBD1 (5 bases). V shed 7 bases and J shed 4 bases, with 19 bases lying between them. CDR1 is LNHDA, CDR2 SQIVND, per germline (reference sequence). This CDR3 has 15 amino acids.

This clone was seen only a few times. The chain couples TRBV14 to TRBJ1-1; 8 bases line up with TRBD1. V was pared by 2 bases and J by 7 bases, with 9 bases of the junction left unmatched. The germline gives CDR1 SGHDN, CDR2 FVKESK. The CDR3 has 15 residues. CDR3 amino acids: CASSQSGQGRDEAFF. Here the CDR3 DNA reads TGTGCCAGCAGCCAATCCGGACAGGGACGAGATGAAGCTTTCTTT.

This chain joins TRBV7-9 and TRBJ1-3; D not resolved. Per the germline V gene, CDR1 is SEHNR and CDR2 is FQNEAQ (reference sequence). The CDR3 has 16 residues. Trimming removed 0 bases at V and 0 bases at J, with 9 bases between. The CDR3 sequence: CASSLAGGSSGNTIYF. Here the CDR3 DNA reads TGTGCCAGCAGCTTAGCTGGCGGATCCTCTGGAAACACCATATATTTT.